What follows describes a single T cell receptor beta chain. Its antigen remains unknown. TCRdb's copy holds only in-frame clones and misses some; the assay was immunoSEQ multiplex PCR. The table has 65,000 to 95,000 clones, 85% to 95% seen once; the top ten hold approximately 3.4%. This sample is drawn from a study of cytomegalovirus exposure and HLA in healthy donors. The germline V gene encodes CDR1 MGHDK and CDR2 SYGVNS. The CDR3 length is 14 residues. V shed 3 bases and J shed 2 bases, with 10 bases lying between them. General study findings and limits: Three CMV-associated chains proved CMV antigen-specific in vitro.

The sequence was collected from a man between 18 and 29 years old in good health and CMV-seronegative. The sequenced sample consisted of PBMCs. The chain recombines TRBV25-1 with TRBJ2-5; D unresolved. CDR3 coding DNA: TGTGCCAGCAGTGATGCGCCGGTACAAGAGACCCAGTACTTC. Its translation: CASSDAPVQETQYF.